This passage covers 22 T cell receptor beta chains from one sample sequenced in a study of OX40 agonist ivuxolimab in advanced cancers. Sequenced by immunoSEQ multiplex PCR; TCRdb stores in-frame clones only, minus some. The data show approximately 130,000 clones, about 93% seen once. Sequencing used CD4+ or CD8+ T cells sorted from blood, obtained in a trial of the OX40 agonist ivuxolimab. The receptors were gathered from an adult with an advanced solid tumor such as melanoma, head and neck, liver or kidney cancer.

The gene calls are TRBV5-1 and TRBJ2-3; 8 bases map to TRBD1. Germline V CDR1 and CDR2: SGHRS, YFSETQ. The CDR3 loop spans 13 amino acids. V dropped 3 bases and J dropped 6; count of bases not matched to a gene: 3. Here the CDR3 reads CASSWTGSDTQYF. DNA of the CDR3: TGCGCCAGCAGCTGGACAGGGTCCGATACGCAGTATTTT.

A word on this clone: Additional DNA sequences in this sample encode the identical CDR3. CDR3 DNA: TGTGCCAGCAGTGAATTGGGGGCGAACGGGGGCTCCTCAGATACGCAGTATTTT. Protein product: CASSELGANGGSSDTQYF. This chain links TRBV25-1 with TRBJ2-3; perhaps D is TRBD1 or TRBD2 (6 bases each). The CDR3 spans 18 residues. Germline lookup yields CDR1 MGHDK and CDR2 SYGVNS. V was shortened by 1 base and J by 4 bases, with 21 bases between the two germline ends.

The J gene is TRBJ1-1, the V gene TRBV28, with a weak D call TRBD1 (5 bases). Trimming stripped 5 bases from V and 5 bases from J, with 15 bases between. The CDR3 covers 14 residues. In germline, CDR1 is MDHEN, CDR2 SYDVKM. CDR3 residues: CASSKRGERTEAFF. The CDR3 DNA follows: TGTGCCAGCAGTAAACGGGGGGAGAGGACTGAAGCTTTCTTT.

The rearrangement uses TRBV14 and TRBJ2-3, with D unclear. The ends were cut back, 4 bases at V and 6 bases at J, with 11 bases in the middle. From germline, CDR1 is SGHDN and CDR2 FVKESK. The CDR3 is made up of 13 amino acids. CDR3 protein: CASSPGLVDTQYF. The CDR3 DNA is TGTGCCAGCAGCCCCGGCCTCGTGGATACGCAGTATTTT.

This clone was detected only a few times. The chain uses TRBV25-1 and TRBJ1-6, with D perhaps matching TRBD1 (5 bases). The V gene lost 6 bases and the J gene lost 8 bases, with 5 bases spanning the gap. The length of the CDR3 is 11 residues. Germline V gives CDR1 MGHDK, CDR2 SYGVNS. CDR3 sequence reads: CASRGDSPLHF. The CDR3 DNA sequence: TGTGCCAGCAGGGGGGATTCACCCCTCCACTTT. The variable domain in full, with the rest retrieved from reference TRBV25-1 and TRBJ1-6, is EADIYQTPRYLVIGTGKKITLECSQTMGHDKMYWYQQDPGMELHLIHYSYGVNSTEKGDLSSESTVSRIRTEHFPLTLESARPSHTSQYLCASRGDSPLHFGNGTRLTVT.

The rearrangement uses TRBV5-8 and TRBJ1-6, with unresolved D. Germline assignment: CDR1 SGHTS and CDR2 YDEGEE. V was cut by 2 bases and J by 5 bases, with 11 bases left in between. The CDR3 contains 15 residues. The CDR3 is CASSLRATNNSPLHF. DNA for the CDR3: TGTGCCAGCAGCTTACGTGCTACCAATAATTCACCCCTCCACTTT.

This clone is a singleton in its sample. The chain joins TRBV11-3 to TRBJ2-7; 11 positions agree with TRBD1. Germline CDR1 and CDR2: SGHNT and YENEEA. This CDR3 is 15 amino acids long. Germline trimming cut 3 bases from V and 0 bases from J; bases unmatched to any gene: 1. This CDR3 is CASSLGTGGSYEQYF. The DNA for the CDR3 is TGTGCCAGCAGCTTGGGGACAGGGGGCTCCTACGAGCAGTACTTC.

V gene TRBV7-2 combines with J gene TRBJ2-1; 8 bases are shared with TRBD1. CDR1 is SGHTA, CDR2 FQGNSA, per germline. V lost 5 bases and J lost 4; bases outside the gene matches: 7. CDR3 length equals 15 residues. Here the CDR3 reads CASSPTGQDYNEQFF. CDR3 DNA sequence: TGTGCCAGCAGCCCCACGGGACAGGATTACAATGAGCAGTTCTTC.

The chain is built from TRBV7-7 and TRBJ2-7; D unresolved. The V gene's germline CDR1 is SSHAT and CDR2 FNYEAQ (reference sequence). The CDR3 is 14 residues long. Trimming pared 5 bases from V and 0 bases from J, leaving 11 bases between. As DNA, the CDR3 is TGTGCCAGCAGCCCTAACCCCGACTCCTACGAGCAGTACTTC. This encodes CASSPNPDSYEQYF.

This clone was seen just once. The chain is built from TRBV5-6 and TRBJ2-7; 8 bases line up with TRBD2. Per the germline V gene, CDR1 is SGHDT and CDR2 is YYEEEE. The junction had 6 bases not matched to a gene; V was cut back by 4 bases and J by 3 bases. CDR3 length: 14 amino acids. Written as DNA, the CDR3 is TGTGCCAGCAGCATCGGAGCGGGAGTCTACGAGCAGTACTTC. Its translation: CASSIGAGVYEQYF.

V gene TRBV9 combines with J gene TRBJ1-2; TRBD1 might be the D (5 bases). V lost 0 bases and J lost 4, with 13 bases in between. The CDR3 contains 15 residues. Germline V gene sequence: CDR1 SGDLS, CDR2 YYNGEE. DNA for the CDR3: TGTGCCAGCAGCGTAGACGCAGGGCAAGTCTATGGCTACACCTTC. The encoded protein is CASSVDAGQVYGYTF.

The chain is built from TRBV5-6 and TRBJ2-1; D call uncertain. Looked up from germline, CDR1 is SGHDT and CDR2 is YYEEEE. CDR3 size: 13 residues. The germline V and J ends were trimmed by 5 bases and 7 bases, with 13 bases remaining between them. The CDR3 protein is CASRHTWGNEQFF. The DNA of the CDR3 is TGTGCCAGCAGGCATACCTGGGGTAATGAGCAGTTCTTC.

This rearrangement joins TRBV5-6 to TRBJ2-3, with D unresolved. Germline-derived CDR1 and CDR2 are SGHDT and YYEEEE. The CDR3 extends over 15 amino acids. Trimming stripped 2 bases from V and 3 bases from J, with 13 bases between. CDR3 DNA: TGTGCCAGCAGCTTCGGAGTTTTTACTACAGATACGCAGTATTTT. It is translated as CASSFGVFTTDTQYF.

This clone was seen only a few times. The V call is TRBV29-1, the J call TRBJ2-5; 10 nucleotides agree with TRBD2. J gave up 2 bases and V 7 bases, and 7 bases lay outside the gene matches. Germline V gene data show CDR1 as SQVTM and CDR2 as ANQGSEA. The CDR3 has 14 residues. Here the CDR3 reads CSAGSSGRQETQYF. CDR3 DNA sequence: TGCAGCGCTGGGTCTAGCGGGAGACAAGAGACCCAGTACTTC. Based on the CDR3 plus reference TRBV29-1 and TRBJ2-5, the full variable domain is SAVISQKPSRDICQRGTSLTIQCQVDSQVTMMFWYRQQPGQSLTLIATANQGSEATYESGFVIDKFPISRPNLTFSTLTVSNMSPEDSSIYLCSAGSSGRQETQYFGPGTRLLVL.

This chain links TRBV7-9 with TRBJ2-7, with TRBD1 identical over 10 bases. Germline V lookup: CDR1 SEHNR, CDR2 FQNEAQ (reference sequence). Trimming removed 6 bases from V and 1 base from J; junction bases left unmatched: 6. The CDR3 is 15 residues long. The CDR3 protein is CASRYDRGPSYEQYF. CDR3 bases: TGTGCCAGCAGATATGACAGGGGGCCATCCTACGAGCAGTACTTC.

The V call is TRBV6-1, the J call TRBJ1-3, with D possibly TRBD1 on 5 matching bases. This CDR3 spans 15 amino acids. V was clipped by 7 bases and J by 8 bases, with 21 bases between them. Germline values: CDR1 MNHNS, CDR2 SASEGT. The CDR3 region is CASTPGGAGTHTIYF. DNA for the CDR3: TGTGCCAGCACCCCCGGAGGTGCAGGGACCCACACCATATATTTT.

The rearrangement joins TRBV6-6 to TRBJ2-1; no firm D call. Deletions cut 5 bases from V and 0 bases from J, with 11 bases between. Germline V gene data show CDR1 as MNHNY and CDR2 as SVGAGI (reference sequence). The CDR3 sequence is 15 residues long. In DNA, the CDR3 is TGTGCCAGCAGTAACCTCCGGAGCTCCTACAATGAGCAGTTCTTC. Translation: CASSNLRSSYNEQFF.

This chain joins TRBV11-2 and TRBJ1-5; no reliable D call. CDR1 is SGHAT, CDR2 FQNNGV, per germline. Trimming took off 0 bases at V and 3 bases at J, with 9 bases between the two ends. This CDR3 region has 15 residues. CDR3 nucleotide sequence: TGTGCCAGCAGCTTAGACGGGTACTTCAATCAGCCCCAGCATTTT. This gives the protein CASSLDGYFNQPQHF.

The V and J genes are TRBV7-2 and TRBJ2-3; D not certain. This CDR3 spans 12 amino acids. V was pared by 3 bases and J by 4 bases, with 5 bases between. Germline CDR1 reads SGHTA; CDR2 reads FQGNSA. The CDR3 here is CASSFRPDTQYF. The CDR3 bases are TGTGCCAGCAGCTTCCGGCCAGATACGCAGTATTTT.

V is TRBV7-6 and J is TRBJ2-5; 8 bases are a match to TRBD2. Looked up from germline, CDR1 is SGHVS and CDR2 is FNYEAQ. Germline trimming cut 5 bases from V and 5 bases from J; bases unmatched to any gene: 7. The CDR3 contains 14 residues. DNA of the CDR3: TGTGCCAGCAGCCGAAGCGGGGGCCGGGAGACCCAGTACTTC. Protein product: CASSRSGGRETQYF.

The genes are TRBV27 and TRBJ2-5; no definite D call. The germline gives CDR1 MNHEY, CDR2 SMNVEV (reference sequence). This CDR3 has 17 amino acids. Deletions cut 0 bases from V and 2 bases from J, with 16 bases between. The CDR3 sequence is CASSLSPVPARQETQYF. In DNA form, the CDR3 reads TGTGCCAGCAGTTTATCCCCCGTCCCAGCTCGTCAAGAGACCCAGTACTTC.

V and J are TRBV7-6 and TRBJ2-3; D not resolved. Germline V gives CDR1 SGHVS, CDR2 FNYEAQ. The CDR3 length is 11 residues. Deletions cut 5 bases from V and 5 bases from J, with 5 bases between. In DNA form, the CDR3 reads TGTGCCAGCAGCCTTCAAGATACGCAGTATTTT. This sequence encodes CASSLQDTQYF.